The 10 T cell receptor beta chains below come from one sample, sequenced in a study of tissue T cells after allogeneic stem cell transplantation. Sequencing was performed with immunoSEQ multiplex PCR; in TCRdb, only in-frame clones are kept and a portion is missing. The sample has approximately 5,700 clones, around 50% seen once; the top ten hold around 10%. The sample's time point: mouse harvest day 7 after allogeneic transplant. The graft held 10^6 splenic CD5+ T cells and 10^7 T-cell-depleted bone marrow cells. The sample comprised gut tissue. The receptors shown here come from a female BALB/c mouse given C57BL/6 T cells with graft-versus-host disease after an allogeneic hematopoietic cell transplant.

About this clone itself: The gene symbols are mouse symbols. Read sequence stops 1 residue before the CDR3 end, and the germline J gene provides the missing end. The chain recombines TRBV3 with TRBJ2-7; 9 bases agree with TRBD2. Trimming cost V 2 bases and J 6 bases; bases outside gene matches: 2. The length of the CDR3 is 13 residues. The germline V gene encodes CDR1 SNHLY and CDR2 FYNGKV (reference sequence). The sequenced part of the CDR3 DNA is TGTGCCAGCAGCTTATCTGGGGGGGGTGAACAGTAC. Its protein product is CASSLSGGGEQY. The complete CDR3 reads CASSLSGGGEQYF. Combining the CDR3 with reference TRBV3 and TRBJ2-7 gives the whole variable domain GPKVLQIPSHQIIDMGQMVTLNCDPVSNHLYFYWYKQILGQQMEFLVNFYNGKVMEKSKLFKDQFSVERPDGSYFTLKIQPTALEDSAVYFCASSLSGGGEQYFGPGTRLTVL.

About this clone itself: Gene names are mouse gene names. The CDR3 loop reads CSSSQTRDWGAETLYF. The sequenced part of the CDR3 DNA is TGCTCCAGCAGTCAAACCCGGGACTGGGGGGCAGAAACGCTGTAT. The rearrangement uses TRBV23 and TRBJ2-3; TRBD2 was called by the table and not checked on the DNA. The missing CDR3 end, 1 residue past where the read stops, is filled in from the germline J gene. This CDR3 is 16 amino acids long. CDR1 and CDR2 (germline): KGHTA, FQNQQP.

A word on this clone: Any gene name here is a mouse gene name. The read gets to within 1 residue of the CDR3 end, and the germline J gene fills in the rest. The rearrangement joins TRBV15 to TRBJ2-7, with 9 bases lining up with TRBD2. Germline assignment: CDR1 SGHND and CDR2 FRSKSL. The CDR3 sequence is 14 residues long. With V trimmed by 1 base and J by 4 bases, 2 bases remained unmatched. The DNA read from the CDR3 is TGTGCCAGCAGTTTAGGGACTGGGGAATATGAACAGTAC. Encoded protein: CASSLGTGEYEQY. The whole CDR3 sequence is CASSLGTGEYEQYF.

With regard to this clone: Gene names follow the mouse nomenclature. The read ends 1 residue early relative to the CDR3; the germline J gene fills the gap. The chain has TRBV3 and TRBJ2-7; 11 nucleotides align to TRBD2. Trimming at V came to 5 bases and at J to 3 bases, leaving 3 bases not matched to a gene. The CDR3 covers 14 residues. The germline V gene has CDR1 SNHLY and CDR2 FYNGKV (reference sequence). The DNA read from the CDR3 is TGTGCCAGCAGCCGGGACTGGGGGATCTATGAACAGTAC. This translates into CASSRDWGIYEQY. The whole CDR3 protein is CASSRDWGIYEQYF.

This clone has only a few counts. The genes and germline here are from mouse. The read gets to within 1 residue of the CDR3 end, and the germline J gene fills in the rest. The chain couples TRBV1 to TRBJ2-1, with TRBD1 matching over 7 bases. Germline CDR1 NSQYPW, CDR2 LRSPGD (reference sequence). Trimming took 4 bases from V and 6 from J; bases not matched to a gene: 3. The CDR3 is made up of 13 amino acids. The CDR3 bases that were read are TGCACCTGCAGTGTAGGGACAGTTGCTGAGCAGTTC. Amino acid sequence: CTCSVGTVAEQF. The complete CDR3 protein is CTCSVGTVAEQFF.

Note on this clone: Mouse gene names apply. The read gets to within 1 residue of the CDR3 end, and the germline J gene fills in the rest. This chain connects TRBV26 to TRBJ2-7, with TRBD1 as a possible D gene (5 bases). V lost 4 bases and J 3 bases, leaving 7 bases between the germline ends. Germline lookup yields CDR1 KGHPV and CDR2 FQNQEV (reference sequence). The CDR3 spans 12 residues. CDR3 bases read: TGTGCCAGCAGTCCGGACATCTATGAACAGTAC. Amino acid sequence: CASSPDIYEQY. The entire CDR3 protein is CASSPDIYEQYF.

Of note for this clone: The listed genes are named as in mouse. The part of the CDR3 DNA that was read is TGTGCCAGCTCTCGGACAGGGGGCGGCTCCGACTACACC. This encodes CASSRTGGGSDYT. The entire CDR3 protein reads CASSRTGGGSDYTF. The chain uses TRBV12-1 and TRBJ1-2; TRBD1 matches 11 bases. The observed sequence ends 1 residue before the CDR3 terminus, with the missing tail filled in from the germline J gene. The germline V gene has CDR1 SGHSN and CDR2 HYEKVE. This CDR3 has 14 amino acids. The J segment lost 4 bases and the V segment lost 2 bases, leaving 2 bases of the junction unmatched.

In the case of this clone: The genes are named according to mouse. The read halts 1 residue ahead of the CDR3 end, with the missing end drawn from the germline J gene. This same CDR3 is encoded by further DNA sequences in the sample. V and J are TRBV26 and TRBJ2-1; D ambiguous. The germline V gene encodes CDR1 KGHPV and CDR2 FQNQEV (reference sequence). The CDR3 contains 11 residues. Trimming left V 6 bases short and J 4 bases short, with 4 bases between. The part of the CDR3 DNA that was read is TGTGCCAGCAGACAGTATGCTGAGCAGTTC. Translated, it gives CASRQYAEQF. The full-length CDR3 reads as CASRQYAEQFF.

Notes on this clone: Genes here carry mouse names. The read is 1 residue too short to cover the CDR3 end, so that end is filled in from the germline J gene. J is TRBJ1-1 and V is TRBV3; D unclear. The germline V gene encodes CDR1 SNHLY and CDR2 FYNGKV (reference sequence). The germline V and J ends were trimmed by 2 bases and 1 base, with 5 bases remaining between them. This CDR3 region has 13 residues. The covered CDR3 bases are TGTGCCAGCAGCTTAAGGGTAAACACAGAAGTCTTC. It specifies CASSLRVNTEVF. The full CDR3 is CASSLRVNTEVFF.

About this clone: The genes and germline here are from mouse. The read is 1 residue too short to cover the CDR3 end, so that end is filled in from the germline J gene. At the DNA level, this CDR3 is encoded by other sequences in the same sample as well. The rearrangement joins TRBV3 to TRBJ2-7; D not resolved. V lost 5 bases and J lost 4, with 9 bases in between. Germline assignment: CDR1 SNHLY and CDR2 FYNGKV (reference sequence). The CDR3 has 12 residues. The sequenced CDR3 bases are TGTGCCAGCAGCCCGGGTTCTTATGAACAGTAC. Protein product: CASSPGSYEQY. The entire CDR3 sequence reads CASSPGSYEQYF.